This T cell receptor (beta chain) was sequenced in a study of shared clonotypes between healthy human individuals. Across the whole study: Researchers assigned three CD4 naive, three CD4 memory, two CD8 naive and one CD8 memory plate to each donor. Study-level results: Sampling covered blood only; tissue repertoires likely differ.

Points on this clone: The target antigen is unknown.

The data were produced by immunoSEQ multiplex PCR, yet TCRdb's version contains in-frame clones alone and is incomplete. The repertoire holds some 900,000 clones, with approximately 80% as singletons. Material for sequencing was memory CD4+ T cells sorted from blood. The subset is: CD45RA-negative fraction. The clonotype comes from a man younger than 30 in good health.

CDR3 residues: CASRLAEPYNEQFF. The CDR3 DNA reads TGTGCCAGCAGGCTAGCGGAACCCTACAATGAGCAGTTCTTC. This chain links TRBV2 with TRBJ2-1; 7 bases fit TRBD2. CDR3 length: 14 amino acids. Trimming cost V 6 bases and J 2 bases; bases outside gene matches: 4. Germline CDR1 is SNHLY and CDR2 is FYNNEI. The variable domain in full, completed from reference TRBV2 and TRBJ2-1, reads EPEVTQTPSHQVTQMGQEVILRCVPISNHLYFYWYRQILGQKVEFLVSFYNNEISEKSEIFDDQFSVERPDGSNFTLKIRSTKLEDSAMYFCASRLAEPYNEQFFGPGTRLTVL.